This is a list of T cell receptor beta chains from one sample in a study of regulatory T cells in long-lasting Graves disease. TCRdb reanalysed the multiplex PCR reads using MiXCR and keeps one entry per CDR3 protein. The data contain about 560,000 distinct CDR3 sequences, about 16% of them singletons. The sample was also reused in another study, on T cells in Graves' hyperthyroidism and ophthalmopathy.

The sample in question was peripheral blood mononuclear cells (PBMCs), obtained at new diagnosis, from a patient treated with antithyroid drugs. These receptors were taken from a man aged 18 to 30 with Graves disease. CDR3s include the opening cysteine and the closing phenylalanine or tryptophan. D genes are given only for firm matches. Only some rows state a clone size, as once, few, many or a class for expanded clones.

TRBV28	many	-	TRBJ1-1	TGTGCCAGCAGTCCCTGGGGTACCCCTGAAGCTTTCTTT	CASSPWGTPEAFF
TRBV6-1	-	-	TRBJ1-5	TGTGCCAGCACTCTAGGGGGGTATCAGCCCCAGCATTTT	CASTLGGYQPQHF
TRBV3-1	many	TRBD2	TRBJ2-1	TGTGCCAGCAGCCAAGAGAGCGATCTCCCAGAACCGGGACTAGCGGTAAACAATGAGCAGTTCTTC	CASSQESDLPEPGLAVNNEQFF
TRBV12-3/TRBV12-4	many	TRBD1	TRBJ1-1	TGTGCCAGCAGTTTGGCTGAGGGACAGGGGGCTTTCTTT	CASSLAEGQGAFF
TRBV30	-	-	TRBJ2-7	TGTGCCTGGAGTGGGGATACGATATCCTACGAGCAGTACTTC	CAWSGDTISYEQYF
TRBV6-2/TRBV6-3	many	-	TRBJ1-3	TGTGCCAGCAGTACCCGGACCGGGTGGGAAGGAAACACCATATATTTT	CASSTRTGWEGNTIYF
TRBV18	many	-	TRBJ1-2	TGTGCCAGCTCACCACTTATGGAGGGTCACCGTGGCTACACCTTC	CASSPLMEGHRGYTF
TRBV6-2/TRBV6-3	many	TRBD1	TRBJ1-1	TGTGCCAGCAGTCCCCTGGACAGGGGTGGAGCTTTCTTT	CASSPLDRGGAFF
TRBV7-6	many	TRBD2	TRBJ2-3	TGTGCCAGCAGCCTTGGTGCGGGAGGGCCGAGAGATACGCAGTATTTT	CASSLGAGGPRDTQYF
TRBV25-1	-	-	TRBJ1-1	TGTGCCAGCAGTGAATCTCGGGGTGTGCGGACTGAAGCTTTCTTT	CASSESRGVRTEAFF
TRBV7-8	few	TRBD1	TRBJ2-7	TGTGCCAGCAGCTTAATGATATCTTGGAGGACAGGTTCATACGAGCAGTACTTC	CASSLMISWRTGSYEQYF
TRBV12-3/TRBV12-4	-	-	TRBJ2-1	TGTGCCAGCAGTCCCGAGGGGGGGTACAATGAGCAGTCCTTC	CASSPEGGYNEQSF
TRBV4-2	-	TRBD2	TRBJ2-1	TGTGCCAGCAGCCAAGTGGGTCGGGAGCGGGAGGCCTGGGACAATGAGCAGTTCTTC	CASSQVGREREAWDNEQFF
TRBV19	-	TRBD2	TRBJ2-1	TGTGCCAGTAACAGGCGGGCTAGCGGGAGAGGCTATGAGCAGTTCTTC	CASNRRASGRGYEQFF
TRBV11-1	many	TRBD2	TRBJ2-3	TGTGCCAGCAGCCGTAGAGGACTAGCCCCGGCTAGCACAGATACGCAGTATTTT	CASSRRGLAPASTDTQYF
TRBV5-8	-	TRBD1	TRBJ1-6	TGTGCCAGCAGCCCCGGGACAGCATTTAATTCACCCCTCCACTTT	CASSPGTAFNSPLHF
TRBV20-1	once	TRBD2	TRBJ2-1	TGCAGTGCTAGAGTCTCAACGGGACTAGCGGGAGGCCCTCCAATCCGCTACAATGAGCAGTTCTTC	CSARVSTGLAGGPPIRYNEQFF
TRBV10-3	few	TRBD1	TRBJ1-2	TGTGCCATCAGACGACAGGGCATCTATGGCTACACCTTC	CAIRRQGIYGYTF
TRBV20-1	-	-	TRBJ2-7	TGCAGTGCTAGCCGGGACCTATCTGGCGAGCAGTACTTC	CSASRDLSGEQYF
TRBV29-1	-	TRBD2	TRBJ2-1	TGCAGCGCGGTGGGACTAGTAGTACCTAGCTCCTACAATGAGCAGTTCTTC	CSAVGLVVPSSYNEQFF
TRBV28	few	TRBD2	TRBJ2-1	TGTGCCAGCAGCACTAGCGGTCGGGGTTACAATGAGCAGTTCTTC	CASSTSGRGYNEQFF
TRBV6-1	-	-	TRBJ2-6	TGTGCCAGCACCCTCCGGATGAGACGCTCTGGGGCCAACGTCCTGACTTTC	CASTLRMRRSGANVLTF
TRBV20-1	many	TRBD2	TRBJ2-7	TGCAGTGCTAGAACGGTAGCGGGGACCTACGAGCAGTACTTC	CSARTVAGTYEQYF
TRBV12-3/TRBV12-4	many	-	TRBJ1-1	TGTGCCAGCAGAGCCGCCAGAGGGGGTATGACTGAAGCTTTCTTT	CASRAARGGMTEAFF
TRBV27	-	-	TRBJ1-5	TGTGCCAGCAGCCTGACAGAGTATAGCAATCAGCCCCAGCATTTT	CASSLTEYSNQPQHF
TRBV6-1	-	-	TRBJ2-1	TGTGCCAGCAGTATGCTACCGGGACTCCTATGTGAGCAGTTCTTC	CASSMLPGLLCEQFF
TRBV7-6	-	-	TRBJ2-7	TGTGCCAGCAGCCCAGGGGGGGCGCAAGAGCAGTACTTC	CASSPGGAQEQYF
TRBV12-3/TRBV12-4	many	-	TRBJ2-7	TGTGCCAGCACTAAAGACGGGGGAACCTACGAGCAGTACTTC	CASTKDGGTYEQYF
TRBV12-3/TRBV12-4	-	TRBD1	TRBJ2-6	TGTGCCAGCAGTTTATTTGTCGGGACAGGGGCCAACAAGAGCTCTGGGGCCAACGTCCTGACTTTC	CASSLFVGTGANKSSGANVLTF
TRBV28	few	-	TRBJ1-2	TGTGCCAGCAGTTTAGTAGGGGCTCAGGGTGGCTACACCTTC	CASSLVGAQGGYTF
TRBV3-1	many	-	TRBJ2-3	TGTGCCAGCAGCCAAGAGGTCAGGCGCACAGATACGCAGTATTTT	CASSQEVRRTDTQYF
TRBV28	many	-	TRBJ2-3	TGTGCCAGCTCACCAAGGGATACGCAGTATTTT	CASSPRDTQYF
TRBV4-2	few	-	TRBJ2-1	TGTGCCAGCAGCCAAGCGGGAACGGGAAGGGGCGATGAGCAGTTCTTC	CASSQAGTGRGDEQFF
TRBV20-1	-	-	TRBJ2-7	TGCAGTGCTAGTCTCCCCTCCATGGAGGGAGGTTACTACGAGCAGTACTTC	CSASLPSMEGGYYEQYF
TRBV12-3/TRBV12-4	few	TRBD2	TRBJ2-5	TGTGCCAGCAGTTTAGGCCTTAGCGGGAGTGAGACCCAGTACTTC	CASSLGLSGSETQYF
TRBV5-1	-	TRBD2	TRBJ2-3	TGTGCCAGCAGCGTAGCAGCGGGAGGATACACAGATACGCAGTATTTT	CASSVAAGGYTDTQYF
TRBV20-1	-	TRBD1	TRBJ1-2	TGCAGTGCTAGAGATCAAAACAGGGGGCCGGATGGCTACACCTTC	CSARDQNRGPDGYTF
TRBV12-3/TRBV12-4	many	TRBD1	TRBJ1-1	TGTGCCAGCAGTTCGGGGACAGGGGGCTCAATCGCTGAAGCTTTCTTT	CASSSGTGGSIAEAFF
TRBV30	-	-	TRBJ1-2	TGTGCCTGGAGAGGAGAGTGGGGTGGCTACACCTTC	CAWRGEWGGYTF
TRBV12-3/TRBV12-4	many	TRBD2	TRBJ2-1	TGTGCCAGCACACGGGGCGGGAGCATGGATGAGCAGTTCTTC	CASTRGGSMDEQFF
TRBV19	few	TRBD2	TRBJ2-2	TGTGCCAGTAGTATGCTTTCGGGGGGACGGAGCCGGGAGCTGTTTTTT	CASSMLSGGRSRELFF